The text below deals with one TCR beta chain. Its antigen is not identified. The record originates from a study of graft-versus-host responses after intestinal transplantation. About the research overall: Every recipient underwent anti-thymocyte globulin induction, then tacrolimus and steroids for two to four years.

Clones were read by immunoSEQ multiplex PCR, and TCRdb kept only the in-frame ones, dropping some. In the table there are 90,000 to 130,000 clones, around 94% of which are singletons. Trimming took 4 bases from V and 8 from J, leaving 18 bases between them. Germline lookup yields CDR1 SQVTM and CDR2 ANQGSEA. CDR3 size: 14 residues. The sequencing used unstimulated CD8+ T cells sorted from spleen or lymph node cells, collected before transplant. The chain carries TRBV29-1 and TRBJ2-1; tentatively, D is TRBD1 (6 bases). The clonotype originates from a human donor who was the organ donor for an intestinal transplant. Here the CDR3 reads CSVVGWGRGDEQFF. DNA for the CDR3: TGCAGCGTTGTGGGGTGGGGCAGGGGAGATGAGCAGTTCTTC.